This T cell receptor (beta chain) came from a study of blood T cell repertoires in COVID-19. The overall study: Sites in the United States, Italy and Spain provided acute and convalescent COVID-19 samples. In each case, the material was cDNA or gDNA derived from T cells, B-cell-depleted T cells, or PBMCs.

The V gene end was trimmed by 1 base and the J gene end by 5 bases; junction bases not matched to a gene: 3. Germline V lookup: CDR1 SGHRS, CDR2 YFSETQ. The CDR3 consists of 14 residues. The authors' processing: The assay estimated nucleated cells by amplifying reference gene primers. TCRdb's copy holds only in-frame clones and misses some; the assay was immunoSEQ multiplex PCR. From that table come the V and J calls and clone size; the DNA was used to work out D and trimming. Of around 70,000 clones in the sample, 80% to 95% were seen once. A remark on this clone: Other DNA sequences within the sample encode an identical CDR3.

The material sequenced was peripheral blood. The rearrangement uses TRBV5-1 and TRBJ2-3, with 8 nucleotides matching TRBD1. The sequence was collected from a woman aged 55-69 years with active COVID-19. This chain's CDR3 is CASSLQGAKDTQYF. As DNA, the CDR3 is TGCGCCAGCAGCTTGCAGGGGGCGAAAGATACGCAGTATTTT.